The rows below give T cell receptor beta chains drawn from one sample of a study of T cell clonotyping in hematopoietic cell transplantation. Here immunoSEQ multiplex PCR was the method, and the copy in TCRdb shows in-frame clones only, minus some. Of about 41,000 clones in the sample, approximately 95% were seen once. Sequenced input: peripheral blood mononuclear cells. These TCRs come from a man younger than 40 in good health. Some clones in this sample may be carry-over from other donors' samples. Both conserved end residues are part of each CDR3. D genes are given only for firm matches. The size field is filled for only some rows; it gives once, few, many or a size class.

clone_size,d_call,j_call,v_call,cdr3_aa,cdr3_nt
once,NA,TRBJ1-1,TRBV20-1,CSATNTEAFF,TGCAGTGCTACCAACACTGAAGCTTTCTTT
NA,TRBD1,TRBJ1-5,TRBV6-5,CASRITGGSNQPQHF,TGTGCCAGCAGGATTACAGGGGGGAGCAATCAGCCCCAGCATTTT
NA,NA,TRBJ2-7,TRBV5-1,CASSMQSRASQEQYF,TGCGCCAGCAGCATGCAGAGCAGGGCAAGTCAGGAGCAGTACTTC
NA,NA,TRBJ2-1,TRBV7-3,CASSLDGVSYNEQFF,TGTGCCAGCAGCTTAGATGGGGTTTCCTACAATGAGCAGTTCTTC
NA,NA,TRBJ1-3,TRBV6-5,CASSYSGLNTIYF,TGTGCCAGCAGTTACTCGGGTCTGAACACCATATATTTT
few,NA,TRBJ2-7,TRBV7-9,CASSLVSYEQYF,TGTGCCAGCAGCTTAGTTTCCTACGAGCAGTACTTC
NA,NA,TRBJ2-6,TRBV6-6,CASSPEGFSGANVLTF,TGTGCCAGCAGCCCCGAGGGCTTCTCTGGGGCCAACGTCCTGACTTTC
NA,TRBD2,TRBJ2-7,TRBV29-1,CSVREGGYEQYF,TGCAGCGTTCGGGAGGGGGGCTACGAGCAGTACTTC
NA,TRBD2,TRBJ2-7,TRBV28,CASRHLSGRAYEQYF,TGTGCCAGCAGACACCTTAGCGGGAGGGCCTACGAGCAGTACTTC
NA,NA,TRBJ2-1,TRBV5-4,CASSPGDLSYNEQFF,TGTGCCAGCAGCCCTGGAGACCTATCCTACAATGAGCAGTTCTTC
NA,NA,TRBJ2-7,TRBV6-5,CASSPRGSYEQYF,TGTGCCAGCAGTCCGAGGGGGTCCTACGAGCAGTACTTC
NA,NA,TRBJ2-1,TRBV11-1,CASSDILNEQFF,TGTGCCAGCAGCGATATCCTTAATGAGCAGTTCTTC
NA,NA,TRBJ2-1,TRBV4-3,CASSQAGARYNEQFF,TGCGCCAGCAGCCAGGCCGGGGCCAGGTACAATGAGCAGTTCTTC
NA,NA,TRBJ2-7,TRBV10-3,CAISESREGAYEQYF,TGTGCCATCAGTGAGTCGCGGGAAGGGGCCTACGAGCAGTACTTC
NA,TRBD2,TRBJ2-2,TRBV4-3,CASSQEVASGRRGAGELFF,TGCGCCAGCAGCCAAGAAGTTGCTAGCGGGAGAAGAGGCGCCGGGGAGCTGTTTTTT
NA,TRBD1,TRBJ1-1,TRBV5-1,CASSWNQGQMNTEAFF,TGCGCCAGCAGCTGGAACCAGGGACAGATGAACACTGAAGCTTTCTTT
NA,NA,TRBJ1-2,TRBV6-5,CASSYDPEGTNYGYTF,TGTGCCAGCAGTTACGATCCGGAGGGCACCAACTATGGCTACACCTTC
NA,NA,TRBJ1-1,TRBV7-3,CASSPGTSHTEAFF,TGTGCCAGCAGCCCTGGGACATCGCACACTGAAGCTTTCTTT
NA,NA,TRBJ2-2,TRBV10-3,CAISDLAGQDGELFF,TGTGCCATCAGTGATCTAGCGGGACAGGACGGGGAGCTGTTTTTT
NA,TRBD2,TRBJ2-1,TRBV7-6,CASSLAGLAGEDRQFF,TGTGCCAGCAGCTTAGCCGGACTAGCGGGGGAGGACCGGCAGTTCTTC
NA,TRBD1,TRBJ1-2,TRBV27,CASSPDRADYGYTF,TGTGCCAGCAGCCCGGACAGGGCGGACTATGGCTACACCTTC
NA,NA,TRBJ2-3,TRBV4-1,CASSQDSTGDTQYF,TGCGCCAGCAGCCAAGACTCAACAGGGGATACGCAGTATTTT
NA,NA,TRBJ2-7,TRBV29-1,CSVEVGPEQYF,TGCAGCGTTGAAGTGGGGCCCGAGCAGTACTTC
NA,NA,TRBJ1-5,TRBV6-5,CASSYDTEGQPQHF,TGTGCCAGCAGTTACGATACAGAAGGACAGCCCCAGCATTTT
NA,NA,TRBJ1-1,TRBV14,CASSQGLATEAFF,TGTGCCAGCAGCCAAGGGCTCGCCACTGAAGCTTTCTTT
NA,NA,TRBJ1-2,TRBV27,CASSSTTGLGADLGYGYTF,TGTGCCAGCAGTTCCACCACGGGGCTGGGGGCCGATCTTGGATATGGCTACACCTTC
NA,NA,TRBJ1-1,TRBV9,CASSPRPGGRLNTEAFF,TGTGCCAGCAGCCCGCGTCCTGGGGGGCGACTGAACACTGAAGCTTTCTTT
NA,TRBD1,TRBJ2-7,TRBV10-3,CAIAGGVDYEQYF,TGTGCCATTGCAGGGGGCGTAGACTACGAGCAGTACTTC
NA,NA,TRBJ2-7,TRBV6-6,CASSHGDVEQYF,TGTGCCAGCAGCCACGGGGATGTCGAGCAGTACTTC
NA,NA,TRBJ1-4,TRBV18,CASSPTGTGNEKLFF,TGTGCCAGCTCACCGACCGGGACGGGGAATGAAAAACTGTTTTTT
NA,NA,TRBJ1-2,TRBV10-1,CASSPGQGGYGYTF,TGCGCCAGCAGTCCTGGGCAGGGTGGCTATGGCTACACCTTC
once,NA,TRBJ2-7,TRBV28,CATRTALSEQYF,TGTGCCACCCGGACGGCTCTCTCCGAGCAGTACTTC
NA,NA,TRBJ2-7,TRBV29-1,CSVAGQTSYEQYF,TGCAGCGTTGCCGGACAGACCTCCTACGAGCAGTACTTC
NA,TRBD2,TRBJ2-7,TRBV7-8,CASSLVSGGTAYEQYF,TGTGCCAGCAGCTTAGTTAGCGGGGGGACAGCCTACGAGCAGTACTTC
NA,TRBD1,TRBJ1-4,TRBV27,CASSWTGPANEKLFF,TGTGCCAGCAGTTGGACAGGCCCTGCTAATGAAAAACTGTTTTTT
NA,NA,TRBJ2-1,TRBV6-6,CASSYPPGNEQFF,TGTGCCAGCAGTTACCCCCCGGGGAATGAGCAGTTCTTC
NA,NA,TRBJ1-3,TRBV29-1,CSVLRVPGDTIYF,TGCAGCGTTCTAAGGGTTCCCGGGGACACCATATATTTT
NA,NA,TRBJ1-1,TRBV30,CAWRADGASNTEAFF,TGTGCCTGGAGGGCGGACGGTGCGAGCAACACTGAAGCTTTCTTT
NA,TRBD1,TRBJ2-7,TRBV9,CASSVGTGTAYEQYF,TGTGCCAGCAGCGTAGGTACCGGGACAGCCTACGAGCAGTACTTC
NA,NA,TRBJ1-1,TRBV30,CAWIFPGGVNTEAFF,TGTGCCTGGATATTCCCGGGAGGGGTGAACACTGAAGCTTTCTTT
NA,NA,TRBJ1-2,TRBV30,CAWSVGQGPRYGYTF,TGTGCCTGGAGTGTAGGCCAGGGCCCCCGCTATGGCTACACCTTC
NA,TRBD1,TRBJ1-2,TRBV6-1,CASGRDREGAGYTF,TGTGCCAGCGGCCGGGACAGGGAAGGGGCTGGCTACACCTTC
NA,TRBD1,TRBJ1-1,TRBV19,CASSSAGGSSMNTEAFF,TGTGCCAGTAGTTCCGCAGGGGGTTCGTCAATGAACACTGAAGCTTTCTTT
NA,TRBD1,TRBJ2-5,TRBV6-6,CASSYPDRRETQYF,TGTGCCAGCAGTTACCCGGACAGGAGGGAGACCCAGTACTTC
NA,TRBD1,TRBJ1-2,TRBV9,CASSAQGQPLGGYTF,TGTGCCAGCAGCGCGCAGGGACAGCCTCTCGGTGGCTACACCTTC
NA,TRBD2,TRBJ2-7,TRBV4-3,CASSQGLAEAYSYEQYF,TGCGCCAGCAGCCAAGGACTAGCGGAGGCCTACTCCTACGAGCAGTACTTC
NA,NA,TRBJ2-5,TRBV13,CASSHETAPAAVGETQYF,TGTGCCAGCAGCCACGAGACGGCACCGGCCGCCGTCGGTGAGACCCAGTACTTC
NA,NA,TRBJ2-1,TRBV25-1,CASSEFKAGVDNEQFF,TGTGCCAGCAGTGAATTTAAGGCAGGGGTTGACAATGAGCAGTTCTTC
NA,TRBD2,TRBJ2-7,TRBV11-2,CASSFSAAAGGSYEQYF,TGTGCCAGCAGCTTTTCGGCCGCAGCGGGGGGTTCCTACGAGCAGTACTTC
NA,TRBD1,TRBJ1-2,TRBV27,CASSPETGSSYNYGYTF,TGTGCCAGCAGTCCGGAGACAGGGTCCTCTTATAACTATGGCTACACCTTC
NA,NA,TRBJ1-2,TRBV29-1,CSVDRSNMTYGYTF,TGCAGCGTTGACAGGTCAAATATGACTTATGGCTACACCTTC
NA,TRBD1,TRBJ1-3,TRBV5-1,CASSFGDSSGNTIYF,TGCGCCAGCAGCTTTGGGGACAGCTCTGGAAACACCATATATTTT
NA,NA,TRBJ2-5,TRBV4-1,CASSRREGHRGQETQYF,TGCGCCAGCAGCCGGAGGGAGGGACACCGTGGCCAAGAGACCCAGTACTTC
once,NA,TRBJ1-1,TRBV28,CASTLGYWGQGEAFF,TGTGCCAGCACCCTAGGATACTGGGGGCAAGGTGAAGCTTTCTTT
NA,NA,TRBJ2-7,TRBV11-2,CASSPPGEQYF,TGTGCCAGCAGCCCGCCGGGGGAGCAGTACTTC